Below, 32 T cell receptor beta chains from the same sample are listed, as sequenced in a study of vaccination effects on CD4 cells after COVID-19. Expansion of antigen-specific CD4+ T cells with viral peptide pools was carried out by the ViraFEST assay before sequencing. Cells that had been cultured for 10 days were the source of isolated CD4+ T cells. This individual contracted SARS-CoV-2 between March and December 2020, as verified by PCR. The repertoire was sequenced with immunoSEQ multiplex PCR; TCRdb's copy has only in-frame clones and lacks some. The sample yields tens of thousands of clones, roughly 73% seen once. Their specific antigens are unknown. The sample was CD4+ T cells from PBMCs cultured with HIV peptides, taken before COVID-19 vaccination. Subset: HIV-1 Nef peptide pool negative control/reference culture. Source of these receptors: a human donor who had a prior SARS-CoV-2 infection.

This chain uses TRBV5-4 with TRBJ2-7; D is unresolved. The CDR3 length is 16 residues. Germline CDR1 is SGHNT and CDR2 is YYREEE (reference sequence). With 4 bases removed from V and 0 bases from J, the gap between germline ends came to 17 bases. The CDR3 here is CASSPSWTESSYEQYF. The DNA of the CDR3 is TGTGCCAGCAGCCCCTCGTGGACGGAGAGCTCCTACGAGCAGTACTTC.

J is TRBJ2-1 and V is TRBV9, with TRBD2 matching 9 bases. The V gene end was trimmed by 4 bases and the J gene end by 2 bases; junction bases not matched to a gene: 4. This CDR3 has 15 residues. The germline CDR1 and CDR2 sequences are SGDLS and YYNGEE. The CDR3 sequence: CASSFSGGTYNEQFF. In DNA form, the CDR3 reads TGTGCCAGCAGCTTTAGCGGGGGAACCTACAATGAGCAGTTCTTC.

This clone came up a few times. The rearrangement uses TRBV6-6 and TRBJ1-2; D is possibly TRBD1 (6 bases). CDR1 is MNHNY, CDR2 SVGAGI, per germline (reference sequence). This CDR3 has 19 residues. With 5 bases removed from V and 1 base from J, the gap between germline ends came to 26 bases. The DNA for the CDR3 is TGTGCCAGCAGTCAGACATCGACAGGTTGGGAGGCTGGTAACTATGGCTACACCTTC. This sequence encodes CASSQTSTGWEAGNYGYTF.

The V and J genes are TRBV18 and TRBJ2-6; D is unresolved. V dropped 3 bases and J dropped 0 bases, with 15 bases sitting between them. CDR3 length: 18 amino acids. Germline CDR1 KGHSH, CDR2 LQKENI. The CDR3 nucleotides read TGTGCCAGCTCACCCAGGCCCTCGTCAATCTCTGGGGCCAACGTCCTGACTTTC. Its translation: CASSPRPSSISGANVLTF.

V and J are TRBV2 and TRBJ1-6, with 10 nucleotides matching TRBD1. The CDR3 extends over 15 amino acids. From germline, CDR1 is SNHLY and CDR2 FYNNEI. V was clipped by 8 bases and J by 6 bases; unmatched bases: 7. CDR3 region: CASGRQGASNSPLHF. As DNA, the CDR3 is TGTGCCAGCGGAAGACAGGGGGCTTCTAATTCACCCCTCCACTTT.

V gene TRBV2 combines with J gene TRBJ2-3; D not certain. V was shortened by 1 base and J by 4 bases, with 12 bases between the two germline ends. The CDR3 spans 15 residues. Per the germline V gene, CDR1 is SNHLY and CDR2 is FYNNEI. CDR3: CASSEVGQKADTQYF. DNA for the CDR3: TGTGCCAGCAGTGAAGTAGGGCAAAAAGCAGATACGCAGTATTTT.

CDR3 in amino acids: CASSYYGRVNYGYTF. CDR3 coding DNA: TGTGCCAGCAGTTACTACGGCAGGGTGAACTATGGCTACACCTTC. The V call is TRBV6-5, the J call TRBJ1-2; the D gene is possibly TRBD1 (5 bases). In germline, CDR1 is MNHEY, CDR2 SVGAGI. The CDR3 spans 15 residues. V gave up 1 base and J gave up 2 bases, with 11 bases separating them.

In this sample, this clone turned up a few times. In DNA form, the CDR3 reads TGTGCCAGCAGCTTGAGCGGGGGGGCCTACAATGAGCAGTTCTTC. Its protein is CASSLSGGAYNEQFF. V usage is TRBV5-5 and J usage is TRBJ2-1, with 10 bases aligning to TRBD2. The CDR3 consists of 15 residues. Germline-derived CDR1 and CDR2 are SGHKS and YYEKEE (reference sequence). The J segment lost 2 bases and the V segment lost 1 base, leaving 0 bases of the junction unmatched.

The chain has TRBV10-3 and TRBJ2-2; maybe TRBD2 (6 bases). This CDR3 contains 17 residues. The germline gives CDR1 ENHRY, CDR2 SYGVKD. V was cut by 4 bases and J by 0 bases, with 15 bases left in between. CDR3 coding DNA: TGTGCCATCAGTGGGTCGCTAGCGCAAGCGAACACCGGGGAGCTGTTTTTT. This translates into CAISGSLAQANTGELFF.

The rearrangement joins TRBV5-1 to TRBJ2-7, with no clear D. With 0 bases removed from V and 0 bases from J, the gap between germline ends came to 10 bases. CDR1 and CDR2 from the germline V gene are SGHRS and YFSETQ. This CDR3 has 15 residues. CDR3 amino acids: CASSLASNPSYEQYF. In DNA form, the CDR3 reads TGCGCCAGCAGCTTGGCCTCTAACCCCTCCTACGAGCAGTACTTC.

The J gene is TRBJ1-6, the V gene TRBV10-3; the D gene is possibly TRBD1 (6 bases). This CDR3 spans 15 amino acids. The V end lost 7 bases, the J end lost 10 bases, and 20 bases lay between the germline ends. Germline CDR1 is ENHRY and CDR2 is SYGVKD. The CDR3 coding sequence is TGTGCCATCACCTCAGGTGCCCAGGGGAAATCACCCCTCCACTTT. It translates to CAITSGAQGKSPLHF.

The V gene is TRBV7-2, the J gene TRBJ2-7, with TRBD2 matching 7 bases. Trimming took 5 bases from V and 3 from J; bases not matched to a gene: 13. Per the germline V gene, CDR1 is SGHTA and CDR2 is FQGNSA. CDR3 length: 16 amino acids. This CDR3 is CASSRSLGSGGYEQYF. The CDR3 bases are TGTGCCAGCAGCCGCTCTCTGGGATCGGGAGGCTACGAGCAGTACTTC.

The V gene is TRBV4-2, the J gene TRBJ1-1; TRBD1 matches at 9 bases. With V trimmed by 0 bases and J by 5 bases, 7 bases remained unmatched. The germline V gene has CDR1 LGHNA and CDR2 YNFKEQ. This CDR3 contains 16 residues. As DNA, the CDR3 is TGTGCCAGCAGCCAAGAAATGGGACAGGGAACGACTGAAGCTTTCTTT. It is translated as CASSQEMGQGTTEAFF.

This clone was observed a handful of times. The DNA for the CDR3 is TGTGCCAGCAATGGTTGGGAATCCGGCGAGCAGTACTTC. Its protein is CASNGWESGEQYF. V and J are TRBV2 and TRBJ2-7, with D unclear. Germline V gene lookup returns CDR1 SNHLY and CDR2 FYNNEI. This CDR3 region has 13 residues. Trimming cost V 7 bases and J 6 bases, with 16 bases left between them.

The chain uses TRBV3-1 (or the pseudogene TRBV3-2) and TRBJ2-5; the D call may be TRBD1 or TRBD2 (5 bases each). Germline lookup yields CDR1 LGHDT and CDR2 YNNKEL (reference sequence). V lost 0 bases to trimming and J lost 4 bases, with 21 bases between them. The CDR3 spans 18 residues. The CDR3 nucleotides are TGTGCCAGCAGCCAAGATCTCCGGGGCTTTAAATCGGTAGAGACCCAGTACTTC. Residues: CASSQDLRGFKSVETQYF.

The chain couples TRBV6-6 to TRBJ1-2, with 7 bases lining up with TRBD1. This CDR3 region has 14 residues. The V gene's germline CDR1 is MNHNY and CDR2 SVGAGI (reference sequence). J gave up 2 bases and V 5 bases, and 5 bases lay outside the gene matches. CDR3 sequence reads: CASSLQGKNYGYTF. CDR3 DNA sequence: TGTGCCAGCAGTCTACAGGGGAAGAACTATGGCTACACCTTC.

The CDR3 reads CASRETGRTRSPLHF. CDR3 nucleotides: TGTGCCAGCAGGGAAACAGGGCGGACTCGTTCACCCCTCCACTTT. This chain uses TRBV2 with TRBJ1-6; tentatively, D is TRBD1 (6 bases). The length of the CDR3 is 15 residues. Germline V gene sequence: CDR1 SNHLY, CDR2 FYNNEI. Trimming cost V 6 bases and J 9 bases, with 18 bases left between them.

The J gene is TRBJ2-2, the V gene TRBV15; D unresolved. The germline CDR1 and CDR2 sequences are LNHNV and YYDKDF (reference sequence). The CDR3 consists of 14 residues. V was shortened by 4 bases and J by 6 bases, with 12 bases between the two germline ends. CDR3 nucleotide sequence: TGTGCCACCAGCACCGGGCGTTGGGCCGGGGAGCTGTTTTTT. Amino acids: CATSTGRWAGELFF.

This clone was counted a single time. The chain carries TRBV19 and TRBJ2-2; TRBD2 is a possible D gene (7 bases). The V end was cut by 3 bases, the J end by 6 bases, with 17 bases between. In germline, CDR1 is LNHDA, CDR2 SQIVND (reference sequence). The CDR3 runs to 16 residues. CDR3 region: CASSMLWGGRAGELFF. In nucleotides, the CDR3 is TGTGCCAGTAGTATGTTGTGGGGGGGCCGGGCCGGGGAGCTGTTTTTT.

The V call is TRBV3-1 (or the pseudogene TRBV3-2), the J call TRBJ2-5; TRBD2 might be the D (6 bases). The ends were cut back, 2 bases at V and 4 bases at J, with 11 bases in the middle. From germline, CDR1 is LGHDT and CDR2 YNNKEL (reference sequence). The CDR3 covers 14 residues. In nucleotides, the CDR3 is TGTGCCAGCAGCCAATTTGGGGGGTTAGAGACCCAGTACTTC. Protein product: CASSQFGGLETQYF.

V gene TRBV19 combines with J gene TRBJ2-7, with 7 bases aligning to TRBD2. The CDR3 runs to 15 residues. CDR1 and CDR2 from the germline V gene are LNHDA and SQIVND (reference sequence). Germline trimming cut 3 bases from V and 3 bases from J; bases unmatched to any gene: 8. The CDR3 DNA sequence: TGTGCCAGTAGTATTCAGTCAGCGGGGAGCTACGAGCAGTACTTC. It translates to CASSIQSAGSYEQYF.

The CDR3 loop is CASSPRDSTSYEQYF. The CDR3 nucleotides read TGTGCCAGCAGCCCCCGGGACAGTACCTCCTACGAGCAGTACTTC. V and J are TRBV7-9 and TRBJ2-7; the match to TRBD1 covers 7 bases. Germline V lookup: CDR1 SEHNR, CDR2 FQNEAQ (reference sequence). Trimming removed 5 bases from V and 0 bases from J; junction bases left unmatched: 7. CDR3 length equals 15 residues.

V gene TRBV7-3 combines with J gene TRBJ2-2, with 8 nucleotides matching TRBD2. V trimming: 3 bases; J trimming: 2 bases; junction bases outside the gene matches: 2. Germline V gene sequence: CDR1 SGHTA, CDR2 FQGTGA. The CDR3 sequence is 15 residues long. CDR3 bases: TGTGCCAGCAGCTTCACTAGCGGAAACACCGGGGAGCTGTTTTTT. This encodes CASSFTSGNTGELFF.

This clone occurred once. The rearrangement uses TRBV7-2 and TRBJ2-7, with 12 bases that match TRBD2. The CDR3 has 14 amino acids. The V gene's germline CDR1 is SGHTA and CDR2 FQGNSA. Trimming cost V 6 bases and J 6 bases; bases outside gene matches: 6. The CDR3: CASSRRTSGVEQYF. The CDR3 coding sequence is TGTGCCAGCAGTCGAAGGACTAGCGGGGTCGAGCAGTACTTC.

The chain combines TRBV11-3 with TRBJ2-1; 7 nucleotides agree with TRBD2. J was trimmed by 8 bases and V by 2 bases; bases with no gene match: 9. Germline CDR1 SGHNT, CDR2 YENEEA. The CDR3 totals 15 residues. Written as DNA, the CDR3 is TGTGCCAGCAGCTTAAGGGCGGGGGAGTGGGATGAGCAGTTCTTC. Protein product: CASSLRAGEWDEQFF. Supplemented by reference TRBV11-3 and TRBJ2-1, the full variable domain reads EAGVVQSPRYKIIEKKQPVAFWCNPISGHNTLYWYLQNLGQGPELLIRYENEEAVDDSQLPKDRFSAERLKGVDSTLKIQPAELGDSAVYLCASSLRAGEWDEQFFGPGTRLTVL.

V is TRBV18 and J is TRBJ2-5; D unresolved. This CDR3 region has 13 residues. Per the germline V gene, CDR1 is KGHSH and CDR2 is LQKENI. V gave up 3 bases and J gave up 5 bases, with 10 bases separating them. The CDR3 spells CASSPGIGETQYF. The CDR3 DNA reads as TGTGCCAGCTCACCGGGTATCGGGGAGACCCAGTACTTC.

The V gene is TRBV5-1, the J gene TRBJ1-6; 10 bases are a match to TRBD1. This CDR3 has 15 amino acids. Germline assignment: CDR1 SGHRS and CDR2 YFSETQ. V dropped 4 bases and J dropped 7; count of bases not matched to a gene: 5. The CDR3 region has the DNA TGCGCCAGCAGCACCGGACAGGGGGGCAATTCACCCCTCCACTTT. Amino acid sequence: CASSTGQGGNSPLHF.

A few counts support this clone. This sequence joins TRBV5-6 and TRBJ2-7, with a weak D call TRBD2 (5 bases). Germline lookup yields CDR1 SGHDT and CDR2 YYEEEE. Trimming took off 5 bases at V and 9 bases at J, with 12 bases between the two ends. This CDR3 has 11 residues. CDR3 nucleotides: TGTGCCAGCAGTCTTGCGGGTTGGCAGTACTTC. It is translated as CASSLAGWQYF.

The chain couples TRBV30 to TRBJ2-1; the D gene could be TRBD1 or TRBD2 (5 bases each). This CDR3 spans 15 amino acids. Trimming took off 3 bases at V and 1 base at J, with 13 bases between the two ends. Germline assignment: CDR1 GTSNPN and CDR2 SVGIG (reference sequence). The CDR3 nucleotides are TGTGCCTGGAGCGCTGGGACGTATTCCTACAATGAGCAGTTCTTC. As protein: CAWSAGTYSYNEQFF.

This clone showed up just a few times. The V call is TRBV27, the J call TRBJ1-4, with TRBD1 as a possible D gene (5 bases). V was trimmed by 8 bases and J by 0 bases, leaving 19 bases between them. Per the germline V gene, CDR1 is MNHEY and CDR2 is SMNVEV (reference sequence). CDR3 length: 17 amino acids. The chain's CDR3 is CASRTWGGSATNEKLFF. CDR3 bases: TGTGCCAGCCGGACTTGGGGGGGGAGCGCAACTAATGAAAAACTGTTTTTT.

The rearrangement uses TRBV5-1 and TRBJ2-7; D is unclear. This CDR3 spans 17 amino acids. Germline-derived CDR1 and CDR2 are SGHRS and YFSETQ. Trimming removed 4 bases at V and 4 bases at J, with 24 bases between. The CDR3 DNA sequence: TGCGCCAGCAGCCCCACGTACGGAGCAAATATGGGTTACGAGCAGTACTTC. Protein: CASSPTYGANMGYEQYF.

CDR3 protein: CASSQREGSTDTQYF. The CDR3 nucleotides are TGTGCCAGCAGCCAGCGGGAGGGATCCACAGATACGCAGTATTTT. The chain joins TRBV6-2 or TRBV6-3 to TRBJ2-3; 10 bases are shared with TRBD2. The length of the CDR3 is 15 residues. The germline V gene encodes CDR1 MNHEY and CDR2 SVGEGT. V was clipped by 6 bases and J by 2 bases; unmatched bases: 5.